Listed here are 5 T cell receptor beta chains from one sample, sequenced in a study of spatial heterogeneity in lung cancer. TCRdb passed the 5' RACE reads through MiXCR, listing each CDR3 protein once. The profile shows approximately 12,000 distinct CDR3 sequences, approximately 6.2% of them singletons. Time point in this sample: sample taken at primary tumor resection. Unsorted tumor, nontumor lung tissue or cryopreserved PBMC supplied the whole RNA. The sequencing here drew on normal lung tissue next to the tumor, taken at surgery. The receptor source for this set is a male donor with early-stage non-small cell lung cancer.

The sample holds many counts of this clonotype. The chain is built from TRBV5-1 and TRBJ2-1; no clear D. CDR3 length equals 13 residues. Germline V gene data show CDR1 as SGHRS and CDR2 as YFSETQ. Trimming cost V 5 bases and J 4 bases, with 10 bases left between them. The CDR3 spells CASRLGLYNEQFF. The CDR3 DNA sequence: TGCGCCAGCAGGCTCGGGCTTTACAATGAGCAGTTCTTC. Drawing the rest from reference TRBV5-1 and TRBJ2-1, the complete variable domain is KAGVTQTPRYLIKTRGQQVTLSCSPISGHRSVSWYQQTPGQGLQFLFEYFSETQRNKGNFPGRFSGRQFSNSRSEMNVSTLELGDSALYLCASRLGLYNEQFFGPGTRLTVL.

This clonotype was found a few times. This chain links TRBV6-6 with TRBJ1-3; D gene ambiguous. Deletions cut 6 bases from V and 3 bases from J, with 9 bases between. Germline-derived CDR1 and CDR2 are MNHNY and SVGAGI (reference sequence). CDR3 length: 13 amino acids. The CDR3 spells CASSGTVGNTIYF. DNA of the CDR3: TGTGCCAGCAGCGGAACAGTTGGAAACACCATATATTTT.

This clonotype was recorded at least ten times. At one boundary the junction diverges from the germline segment, which might be a read error. The chain recombines TRBV4-2 with TRBJ2-1; perhaps TRBD2 as D (5 bases). Germline-derived CDR1 and CDR2 are LGHNA and YNFKEQ. The CDR3 length is 16 residues. As DNA, the CDR3 is TGTGCCAGCAGACAAGACTATAGCGCGATTTACAATGAGCAGTTCTTC. Protein product: CASRQDYSAIYNEQFF.

This clonotype was recorded a few times. This rearrangement joins TRBV12-3 or TRBV12-4 to TRBJ1-1; possible D gene TRBD1, 6 bases. With 2 bases removed from V and 6 bases from J, the gap between germline ends came to 13 bases. This CDR3 has 14 amino acids. The CDR3 DNA sequence: TGTGCCAGCAGTTTATGGCAGGGGCTGGCTGAAGCTTTCTTT. It encodes CASSLWQGLAEAFF.

This clonotype has at least ten counts. The V and J genes are TRBV6-6 and TRBJ2-5; D is uncertain. Trimming pared 3 bases from V and 0 bases from J, leaving 11 bases between. This CDR3 comprises 15 residues. The V gene's germline CDR1 is MNHNY and CDR2 SVGAGI (reference sequence). CDR3: CASSYRAGHQETQYF. The CDR3 coding sequence is TGTGCCAGCAGTTATCGGGCAGGACACCAAGAGACCCAGTACTTC.